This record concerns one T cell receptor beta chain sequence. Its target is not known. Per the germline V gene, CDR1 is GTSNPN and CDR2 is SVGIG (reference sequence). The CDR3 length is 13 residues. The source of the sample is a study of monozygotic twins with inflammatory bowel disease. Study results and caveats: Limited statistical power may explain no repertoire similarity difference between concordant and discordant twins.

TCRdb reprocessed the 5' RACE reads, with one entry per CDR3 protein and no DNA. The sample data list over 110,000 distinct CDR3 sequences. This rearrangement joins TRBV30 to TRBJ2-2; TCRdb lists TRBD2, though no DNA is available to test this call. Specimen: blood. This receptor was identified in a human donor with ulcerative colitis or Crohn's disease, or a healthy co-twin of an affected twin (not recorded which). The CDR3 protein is CAWMRGMSGELFF. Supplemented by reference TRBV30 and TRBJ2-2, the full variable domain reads SQTIHQWPATLVQPVGSPLSLECTVEGTSNPNLYWYRQAAGRGLQLLFYSVGIGQISSEVPQNLSASRPQDRQFILSSKKLLLSDSGFYLCAWMRGMSGELFFGEGSRLTVL.